A single sample is the source of the 10 T cell receptor beta chains below, sequenced in a study of post-analysis software for immune sequencing data. Overall study findings and caveats: TRBV segments more frequent in patients than in controls numbered roughly 5 and included TRBV5-6, TRBV5-1 and TRBV20-1.

Prepared libraries of TCR beta cDNA carried unique molecular identifiers. TCRdb analysed the PCR reads with MiXCR anew, one entry per CDR3 protein. Here the sample spans roughly 620,000 distinct CDR3 sequences, 44% being singletons. Their antigens are not known. The sample taken for sequencing was blood. The source is a girl between 5 and 17 years old with multiple sclerosis.

The J gene is TRBJ2-3, the V gene TRBV20-1; possible D gene TRBD1, 6 bases. This CDR3 contains 14 residues. V was shortened by 5 bases and J by 5 bases, with 17 bases between the two germline ends. Germline assignment: CDR1 DFQATT and CDR2 SNEGSKA (reference sequence). The CDR3 DNA reads TGCAGTGCTGGCGGTGGGGGCCGTATAGATACGCAGTATTTT. As protein: CSAGGGGRIDTQYF.

This clonotype was picked up a small number of times. The chain is built from TRBV20-1 and TRBJ1-6; 7 bases map to TRBD1. After removal of 6 bases from V and 10 bases from J, the junction contained 9 bases not matched to a gene. Germline V CDR1 and CDR2: DFQATT, SNEGSKA (reference sequence). This CDR3 has 13 residues. The CDR3 region has the DNA TGCAGTGCCAACGACAGGGTTGGATCACCCCTCCACTTT. This codes for CSANDRVGSPLHF.

The chain links TRBV12-3 or TRBV12-4 to TRBJ1-1; TRBD1 agrees at 7 bases. V lost 5 bases and J lost 0; bases outside the gene matches: 6. The CDR3 has 15 residues. CDR3 in amino acids: CASSPGTAVNTEAFF. CDR3 coding DNA: TGTGCCAGCAGTCCCGGGACAGCCGTGAACACTGAAGCTTTCTTT.

This clonotype was seen just once. The chain has TRBV5-1 and TRBJ2-5; 9 bases are a match to TRBD1. TRBJ2-7 matches the DNA end more closely, so the J call is doubtful. Germline-derived CDR1 and CDR2 are SGHRS and YFSETQ. The CDR3 totals 13 residues. This CDR3 reads CASNEGQGDEQYF. The CDR3 DNA follows: TGCGCCAGCAACGAGGGACAGGGTGACGAGCAGTACTTC.

The chain carries TRBV27 and TRBJ1-2; no definite D call. The CDR3 is 13 amino acids. V gave up 3 bases and J gave up 4 bases, with 9 bases separating them. The germline V gene encodes CDR1 MNHEY and CDR2 SMNVEV (reference sequence). CDR3 region: CASSLNPVYGYTF. Written as DNA, the CDR3 is TGTGCCAGCAGTTTGAACCCGGTCTATGGCTACACCTTC.

The gene calls are TRBV4-1 and TRBJ2-1; D is perhaps TRBD2 (6 bases). This CDR3 is 14 amino acids long. The germline V gene encodes CDR1 MGHRA and CDR2 YSYEKL. V lost 4 bases and J 7 bases, leaving 14 bases between the germline ends. CDR3 loop: CASSPGLLGNEQFF. Here the CDR3 DNA reads TGCGCCAGCAGCCCGGGACTCCTCGGGAATGAGCAGTTCTTC.

This clonotype has just a few counts. The chain is built from TRBV6-6 and TRBJ2-7; the match to TRBD1 covers 10 bases. The CDR3 consists of 14 residues. J lost 5 bases, V lost 5 bases, and 6 bases had no gene match. Germline CDR1 reads MNHNY; CDR2 reads SVGAGI (reference sequence). CDR3 loop: CASSEGQGIHEQYF. The DNA for the CDR3 is TGTGCCAGCAGTGAGGGACAGGGGATCCACGAGCAGTACTTC.

The chain couples TRBV5-1 to TRBJ2-7; 7 bases are shared with TRBD1. The CDR3 extends over 16 amino acids. The V and J ends lost 0 bases and 0 bases, in that order; junction bases with no gene match: 6. Per germline, CDR1 SGHRS and CDR2 YFSETQ. CDR3 in DNA: TGCGCCAGCAGCTTGGAGGACAGGACCAGCTCCTACGAGCAGTACTTC. Translation gives CASSLEDRTSSYEQYF.

This clonotype showed up just a few times. CDR3 DNA: TGCAGCGCCTCGCTCAATATAGGCGAGCAGTACTTC. It encodes CSASLNIGEQYF. The V gene is TRBV29-1, the J gene TRBJ2-7; no clear D gene. Germline CDR1 and CDR2: SQVTM and ANQGSEA. Trimming removed 7 bases from V and 6 bases from J, with 16 bases in between. The CDR3 consists of 12 residues.

This clonotype was seen a few times. The CDR3 protein is CASRGRGVNGYTF. The DNA of the CDR3 is TGTGCCAGCAGGGGCAGGGGAGTTAATGGCTACACCTTC. The chain joins TRBV27 to TRBJ1-2, with a tentative D call TRBD1 (6 bases). Between the trimmed V and J ends, which lost 6 bases and 6 bases, there was a span of 14 bases. Germline lookup yields CDR1 MNHEY and CDR2 SMNVEV (reference sequence). The CDR3 contains 13 residues.